These 15 T cell receptor beta chains were all obtained from the same sample, sequenced in a study of human T cells and chemical hapten exposure (dated by TCRdb to about 2021). Receptor libraries were prepared by RACE. Instrument used: NextSeq 500. The public reads were reprocessed in TCRdb via fastp at Q25 and MiXCR, keeping in-frame beta chains. Under each unique CDR3 protein, matching rows form one entry showing the most common genes and DNA. For this sample the table gives over 150,000 distinct CDR3 sequences, of which approximately 30% were detected only once. Clones ranked in the top ten supply roughly 2.2% of the sample. Reading the label with the study, this specimen's time point is: patch test 3, about 24 weeks after DPC sensitization. What the treatment or condition label conveys for this sample: therapeutic diphenylcyclopropenone sensitization with weekly scalp DPC. This specimen consisted of whole blood, obtained in connection with sensitization to the hapten diphenylcyclopropenone (DPC). The source of these receptors is a woman aged 18 to 35 with alopecia areata. Some clones in this sample may be carry-over from other donors' samples.

The chain joins TRBV7-8 to TRBJ2-3, with D maybe TRBD1 (6 bases). The ends were cut back, 5 bases at V and 7 bases at J, with 25 bases in the middle. This CDR3 has 17 residues. Germline CDR1 reads SGHVS; CDR2 reads FQNEAQ. The CDR3 region is CASSVGNRVGPGNTQYF. The DNA for the CDR3 is TGTGCCAGCAGCGTAGGAAACAGGGTGGGGCCCGGGAATACGCAGTATTTT.

In its sample, this clonotype was seen a few times. This sequence joins TRBV12-3 or TRBV12-4 and TRBJ2-1, with D unresolved. With 6 bases removed from V and 8 bases from J, the gap between germline ends came to 8 bases. This CDR3 is 11 amino acids long. This CDR3 is CASSPEYEQFF. DNA for the CDR3: TGTGCCAGCAGCCCCGAATATGAGCAGTTCTTC.

V usage is TRBV7-3 and J usage is TRBJ2-3; D not resolved. Germline CDR1 and CDR2: SGHTA and FQGTGA. CDR3 length: 14 amino acids. The ends were cut back, 5 bases at V and 6 bases at J, with 15 bases in the middle. The CDR3 spells CASSPSGLYDTQYF. The CDR3 nucleotides read TGTGCCAGCAGCCCCTCCGGCCTCTACGATACGCAGTATTTT.

This clonotype was seen many times. The gene calls are TRBV4-1 and TRBJ1-5; perhaps TRBD1 as D (5 bases). This CDR3 contains 14 residues. Germline assignment: CDR1 MGHRA and CDR2 YSYEKL. The V gene lost 5 bases and the J gene lost 5 bases, with 13 bases spanning the gap. The CDR3, as DNA: TGCGCCAGCAGCTCTAGCGGGGGTGATCAGCCCCAGCATTTT. It is translated as CASSSSGGDQPQHF.

This clonotype was recorded a few times. J is TRBJ1-1 and V is TRBV18; D unresolved. Germline values: CDR1 KGHSH, CDR2 LQKENI. CDR3 length: 13 amino acids. V shed 3 bases and J shed 0 bases, with 5 bases lying between them. Written as DNA, the CDR3 is TGTGCCAGCTCACCTATGGTGAACACTGAAGCTTTCTTT. Translated, it gives CASSPMVNTEAFF.

This clonotype was found many times. V usage is TRBV11-1 and J usage is TRBJ1-1, with TRBD1 matching 8 bases. Looked up from germline, CDR1 is SGHAT and CDR2 is FQDESV (reference sequence). The length of the CDR3 is 13 residues. With 3 bases clipped from V and 6 bases from J, the junction kept 3 bases outside the gene matches. CDR3 nucleotides: TGTGCCAGCAGCTTTGACAGGGGCGCTGAAGCTTTCTTT. Its protein is CASSFDRGAEAFF.

This chain joins TRBV29-1 and TRBJ2-5; D may match TRBD1 or TRBD2 (5 bases each). V was trimmed by 6 bases and J by 1 base, leaving 9 bases between them. The CDR3 spans 12 residues. Germline CDR1 is SQVTM and CDR2 is ANQGSEA. This CDR3 reads CSVPGPQETQYF. CDR3 nucleotide sequence: TGCAGCGTCCCGGGACCCCAAGAGACCCAGTACTTC. The full variable domain, rest sourced from reference TRBV29-1 and TRBJ2-5, is SAVISQKPSRDICQRGTSLTIQCQVDSQVTMMFWYRQQPGQSLTLIATANQGSEATYESGFVIDKFPISRPNLTFSTLTVSNMSPEDSSIYLCSVPGPQETQYFGPGTRLLVL.

This clonotype was found a few times. The chain joins TRBV7-2 to TRBJ2-2; D remains unclear. Trimming took 5 bases from V and 2 from J, leaving 12 bases between them. Per the germline V gene, CDR1 is SGHTA and CDR2 is FQGNSA. The CDR3 covers 15 residues. The CDR3 is CASSAGGANTGELFF. CDR3 bases: TGTGCCAGCAGCGCAGGTGGAGCAAACACCGGGGAGCTGTTTTTT.

This clonotype was seen only a few times. The chain uses TRBV29-1 and TRBJ2-7; D is perhaps TRBD2 (6 bases). The CDR3 is made up of 13 amino acids. Per germline, CDR1 SQVTM and CDR2 ANQGSEA. Deletions cut 0 bases from V and 4 bases from J, with 10 bases between. The CDR3 DNA sequence: TGCAGCGTTGAAGAGGGACTGTCTTACGAGCAGTACTTC. Translated, it gives CSVEEGLSYEQYF.

V usage is TRBV4-2 and J usage is TRBJ2-2; a possible D gene is TRBD2 (5 bases). Trimming left V 4 bases short and J 7 bases short, with 13 bases between. This CDR3 comprises 14 residues. The germline CDR1 and CDR2 sequences are LGHNA and YNFKEQ. The CDR3 DNA follows: TGTGCCAGCAGCCCGGGCTACGGGGACGGGGAGCTGTTTTTT. Amino acids: CASSPGYGDGELFF.

This clonotype was counted between two and nine times. The chain carries TRBV12-3 or TRBV12-4 and TRBJ2-7, with D tentatively TRBD1 (5 bases). The CDR3 covers 14 residues. Trimming removed 5 bases at V and 3 bases at J, with 14 bases between. This CDR3 is CASSADRYRYEQYF. The CDR3, as DNA: TGTGCCAGCAGTGCCGACAGATACCGCTACGAGCAGTACTTC.

This clonotype was detected a few times. The V gene is TRBV20-1, the J gene TRBJ2-3; tentatively, D is TRBD1 (5 bases). Looked up from germline, CDR1 is DFQATT and CDR2 is SNEGSKA (reference sequence). The CDR3 is 14 residues long. Trimming removed 4 bases from V and 0 bases from J, with 11 bases in between. The CDR3 DNA reads TGCAGTGCTATAGACAGCATGAGCACAGATACGCAGTATTTT. It encodes CSAIDSMSTDTQYF.

This clonotype has a handful of counts. V is TRBV20-1 and J is TRBJ1-2, with a weak D call TRBD1 (6 bases). CDR1 and CDR2 (germline): DFQATT, SNEGSKA (reference sequence). The V end lost 6 bases, the J end lost 5 bases, and 16 bases lay between the germline ends. The CDR3 loop spans 13 amino acids. In DNA form, the CDR3 reads TGCAGTGCCCGGACAGCCGTGACTTATGGCTACACCTTC. Translation gives CSARTAVTYGYTF.

At least ten counts were recorded for this clonotype. The CDR3 loop is CASSFCLVDPFYGYTF. The DNA for the CDR3 is TGTGCCAGCAGCTTCTGTTTAGTCGACCCTTTTTATGGCTACACCTTC. The gene calls are TRBV7-6 and TRBJ1-2, with D hard to call. Germline V gene data show CDR1 as SGHVS and CDR2 as FNYEAQ. Trimming stripped 3 bases from V and 5 bases from J, with 19 bases between. The CDR3 has 16 residues.

The chain recombines TRBV7-6 with TRBJ1-1; D not resolved. Trimming took 5 bases from V and 0 from J, leaving 7 bases between them. The CDR3 runs to 13 residues. CDR1 and CDR2 from the germline V gene are SGHVS and FNYEAQ. The chain's CDR3 is CASSRLMNTEAFF. CDR3 DNA sequence: TGTGCCAGCAGCCGGCTCATGAACACTGAAGCTTTCTTT.